Below, 31 T cell receptor beta chains from the same sample are listed, as sequenced in a study of follicular helper T cells after annual influenza vaccination. The assay was immunoSEQ multiplex PCR, and TCRdb's table has in-frame clones only and misses some. This table holds thousands of clones, approximately 80% found once. Sample time point: 2014-2015 season, pre-vaccination. The starting material was CXCR5+ CD38- circulating T follicular helper cells from blood, obtained on the day of influenza vaccination. Sample subset: circulating Tfh, non-naive CD4+CXCR5+PD-1+ (ICOS+CD38+ or ICOS-CD38-). The receptor set was obtained from an adult who received the influenza vaccine.

The chain employs TRBV7-6 and TRBJ1-2; the D gene is possibly TRBD1 (5 bases). The CDR3 runs 13 residues. Per germline, CDR1 SGHVS and CDR2 FNYEAQ. The germline V and J ends were trimmed by 1 base and 4 bases, with 7 bases remaining between them. This chain's CDR3 is CASSLGQGYGYTF. CDR3 DNA: TGTGCCAGCAGCTTAGGCCAGGGCTATGGCTACACCTTC.

V and J are TRBV29-1 and TRBJ1-1, with TRBD1 identical over 7 bases. The germline V gene has CDR1 SQVTM and CDR2 ANQGSEA. The CDR3 covers 11 residues. With 7 bases clipped from V and 4 bases from J, the junction kept 3 bases outside the gene matches. Written as DNA, the CDR3 is TGCAGCGGAGGGACAGCCACTGAAGCTTTCTTT. As protein: CSGGTATEAFF.

This rearrangement joins TRBV7-9 to TRBJ2-7, with 14 positions matching TRBD2. Germline V gives CDR1 SEHNR, CDR2 FQNEAQ (reference sequence). Losses at the gene ends were 5 bases for V and 7 bases for J; bases not matched to a gene: 7. CDR3 length equals 15 residues. The CDR3 sequence: CASSPRLAGGWEQYF. The DNA of the CDR3 is TGTGCCAGCAGCCCCCGACTAGCGGGGGGGTGGGAGCAGTACTTC. Complete variable domain (other parts from reference TRBV7-9 and TRBJ2-7): DTGVSQNPRHKITKRGQNVTFRCDPISEHNRLYWYRQTLGQGPEFLTYFQNEAQLEKSRLLSDRFSAERPKGSFSTLEIQRTEQGDSAMYLCASSPRLAGGWEQYFGPGTRLTVT.

V gene TRBV29-1 combines with J gene TRBJ2-4; D unresolved. The V end was cut by 6 bases, the J end by 0 bases, with 9 bases between. Germline CDR1 and CDR2: SQVTM and ANQGSEA. The CDR3 loop spans 13 amino acids. The CDR3 spells CSVAAVAKNIQYF. The CDR3 nucleotides are TGCAGCGTGGCCGCCGTAGCCAAAAACATTCAGTACTTC.

V and J are TRBV19 and TRBJ1-4; D might be TRBD1 (5 bases). In germline, CDR1 is LNHDA, CDR2 SQIVND (reference sequence). V lost 4 bases to trimming and J lost 0 bases, with 12 bases between them. The CDR3 extends over 16 amino acids. Here the CDR3 reads CASSTTGRATNEKLFF. CDR3 nucleotide sequence: TGTGCCAGTAGTACTACAGGACGTGCAACTAATGAAAAACTGTTTTTT.

This clone was found a few times. The genes are TRBV6-7 and TRBJ2-7, with 11 bases lining up with TRBD1. TRBV6-7 belongs to the ORF category, with a function that is uncertain. V gave up 0 bases and J gave up 2 bases; unmatched junction bases: 9. The CDR3 consists of 18 residues. The chain's CDR3 is CASSYSRDRGTDTYEQYF. The DNA for the CDR3 is TGTGCCAGCAGTTACTCCCGGGACAGGGGGACGGATACCTACGAGCAGTACTTC.

The V call is TRBV10-1, the J call TRBJ2-7; D possibly corresponds to TRBD2 (5 bases). CDR3 size: 15 residues. Germline V gives CDR1 WNHNN, CDR2 SYGVQD (reference sequence). The V gene lost 4 bases and the J gene lost 5 bases, with 18 bases spanning the gap. CDR3 coding DNA: TGCGCCAGCAGTGGGACTTTGGTGGGAACGAACGAGCAGTACTTC. Translated, it gives CASSGTLVGTNEQYF.

The J gene is TRBJ2-3, the V gene TRBV21-1; no check of the table's D call, TRBD2, against the DNA was made. TRBV21-1 is noted as a pseudogene. This CDR3 comprises 15 residues. In DNA form, the CDR3 reads TGTGCCAGCAGCCTCCAAAAACTAGTTCCAGATACGCAGTATTTT. It is translated as CASSLQKLVPDTQYF.

The chain combines TRBV18 with TRBJ1-1; tentative D call: TRBD1 (5 bases). Germline V gene lookup returns CDR1 KGHSH and CDR2 LQKENI. Trimming shortened V by 0 bases and J by 0 bases, and 11 bases separated the two germline ends. The CDR3 is 16 residues long. In DNA, the CDR3 is TGTGCCAGCTCACCACCTCATGGGGGAATGAACACTGAAGCTTTCTTT. As protein: CASSPPHGGMNTEAFF.

The chain recombines TRBV2 with TRBJ1-2, with D unresolved. This CDR3 region has 13 residues. Between the trimmed V and J ends, which lost 3 bases and 5 bases, there was a span of 10 bases. In germline, CDR1 is SNHLY, CDR2 FYNNEI. The CDR3, as DNA: TGTGCCAGCAGTGAGGGCCACTCTTATGGCTACACCTTC. As protein: CASSEGHSYGYTF.

V and J are TRBV4-3 and TRBJ1-4; possibly TRBD1 for D (5 bases). The V end lost 1 base, the J end lost 8 bases, and 14 bases lay between the germline ends. This CDR3 is built from 15 residues. Germline V gene lookup returns CDR1 LGHNA and CDR2 YSLEER. The DNA of the CDR3 is TGCGCCAGCAGCCAAGCAGGACATGGTGGCGAAAAACTGTTTTTT. Amino acid sequence: CASSQAGHGGEKLFF.

The gene calls are TRBV6-5 and TRBJ2-2; 7 bases match TRBD1. The CDR3 is made up of 15 amino acids. The ends lost 4 bases at V and 6 bases at J; junction bases unmatched: 8. The germline gives CDR1 MNHEY, CDR2 SVGAGI. The CDR3 sequence: CASSLDRRSSGELFF. In DNA, the CDR3 is TGTGCCAGCAGTTTGGACAGGCGGTCGTCCGGGGAGCTGTTTTTT.

This sequence joins TRBV2 and TRBJ2-5; D is uncertain. The CDR3 extends over 13 amino acids. From germline, CDR1 is SNHLY and CDR2 FYNNEI. Deletions cut 4 bases from V and 3 bases from J, with 9 bases between. The CDR3 spells CASSGVGKETQYF. The CDR3 nucleotides are TGTGCCAGCAGTGGCGTAGGGAAAGAGACCCAGTACTTC. Looking up the rest from reference TRBV2 and TRBJ2-5 gives the full variable domain: EPEVTQTPSHQVTQMGQEVILRCVPISNHLYFYWYRQILGQKVEFLVSFYNNEISEKSEIFDDQFSVERPDGSNFTLKIRSTKLEDSAMYFCASSGVGKETQYFGPGTRLLVL.

The CDR3 DNA sequence: TGTGCCAGCACCCCACAGCACAACTATGGCTACACCTTC. Its translation is CASTPQHNYGYTF. The chain carries TRBV2 and TRBJ1-2; D uncertain. V dropped 7 bases and J dropped 2 bases, with 11 bases sitting between them. CDR1 and CDR2 (germline): SNHLY, FYNNEI. The CDR3 is 13 amino acids. Supplemented by reference TRBV2 and TRBJ1-2, the full variable domain reads EPEVTQTPSHQVTQMGQEVILRCVPISNHLYFYWYRQILGQKVEFLVSFYNNEISEKSEIFDDQFSVERPDGSNFTLKIRSTKLEDSAMYFCASTPQHNYGYTFGSGTRLTVV.

The genes are TRBV10-2 and TRBJ2-1; the match to TRBD2 covers 10 bases. Unmatched junction bases numbered 8, after V lost 0 bases and J lost 9 bases. The CDR3 sequence is 16 residues long. Germline CDR1 is WSHSY and CDR2 is SAAADI. The CDR3 protein is CASSESSGGASVEQFF. CDR3 nucleotide sequence: TGCGCCAGCAGTGAGTCGAGCGGGGGGGCCTCTGTTGAGCAGTTCTTC.

This rearrangement joins TRBV7-8 to TRBJ2-7, with D perhaps TRBD1 (8 bases). This CDR3 is 16 amino acids long. The V and J ends lost 4 bases and 0 bases respectively, with 16 bases between them. Per the germline V gene, CDR1 is SGHVS and CDR2 is FQNEAQ. The CDR3 is CASSSQGGFASYEQYF. CDR3 sequence (DNA): TGTGCCAGCAGCTCACAGGGGGGGTTTGCCTCCTACGAGCAGTACTTC.

The J gene is TRBJ1-5, the V gene TRBV19, with D uncertain. Germline CDR1 reads LNHDA; CDR2 reads SQIVND (reference sequence). CDR3 length: 16 amino acids. Trimming left V 5 bases short and J 4 bases short, with 18 bases between. The CDR3 reads CASSGDRSGFNQPQHF. The DNA of the CDR3 is TGTGCCAGTAGTGGAGATCGATCGGGGTTTAATCAGCCCCAGCATTTT.

The rearrangement links TRBV7-9 to TRBJ2-3; weak D call: TRBD1 (5 bases). CDR3 length: 14 amino acids. V was pared by 3 bases and J by 4 bases, with 11 bases between. CDR1 is SEHNR and CDR2 is FQNEAQ in the germline V gene (reference sequence). The CDR3 sequence: CASSLGQGADTQYF. The CDR3 region has the DNA TGTGCCAGCAGCTTGGGGCAGGGCGCAGATACGCAGTATTTT. The full variable domain, in which reference TRBV7-9 and TRBJ2-3 provide the parts outside the CDR3, is DTGVSQNPRHKITKRGQNVTFRCDPISEHNRLYWYRQTLGQGPEFLTYFQNEAQLEKSRLLSDRFSAERPKGSFSTLEIQRTEQGDSAMYLCASSLGQGADTQYFGPGTRLTVL.

The J gene is TRBJ1-1, the V gene TRBV7-9, with D unresolved. Germline CDR1 and CDR2: SEHNR and FQNEAQ (reference sequence). The CDR3 contains 13 residues. V was cut by 1 base and J by 12 bases, with 15 bases left in between. The CDR3 DNA sequence: TGTGCCAGCAGCTTAGAGGGCCCCCAGGCCTCTTTCTTT. It encodes CASSLEGPQASFF.

Regarding this clone: An end of the junction differs from the germline gene, which may be a read error. The DNA for the CDR3 is TGTGCCAGCAGTTTAGGGGGGGGGCCCTACGAGCAGTACTTC. Its translation: CASSLGGGPYEQYF. V gene TRBV7-6 combines with J gene TRBJ2-7; D perhaps matches TRBD2 (7 bases). Germline V gene lookup returns CDR1 SGHVS and CDR2 FNYEAQ. There are 14 residues in the CDR3.

The chain employs TRBV5-1 and TRBJ1-3, with D unresolved. The CDR3 totals 17 residues. The germline V gene has CDR1 SGHRS and CDR2 YFSETQ. Trimming pared 0 bases from V and 0 bases from J, leaving 13 bases between. CDR3 bases: TGCGCCAGCAGCTTGGAAGGGTCTCACTACTCTGGAAACACCATATATTTT. This codes for CASSLEGSHYSGNTIYF. Full variable domain (outside the CDR3, taken from reference TRBV5-1 and TRBJ1-3): KAGVTQTPRYLIKTRGQQVTLSCSPISGHRSVSWYQQTPGQGLQFLFEYFSETQRNKGNFPGRFSGRQFSNSRSEMNVSTLELGDSALYLCASSLEGSHYSGNTIYFGEGSWLTVV.

The chain carries TRBV4-1 and TRBJ2-5; no reliable D call. CDR3 size: 16 residues. From germline, CDR1 is MGHRA and CDR2 YSYEKL. The V gene lost 2 bases and the J gene lost 5 bases, with 18 bases spanning the gap. DNA of the CDR3: TGCGCCAGCAGCCAATCAAGGTCGTCCGGTCGGGAGACCCAGTACTTC. The encoded protein is CASSQSRSSGRETQYF.

This chain joins TRBV7-9 and TRBJ1-6, with 7 bases that match TRBD1. CDR3 length: 14 amino acids. Trimming took 6 bases from V and 7 from J; bases not matched to a gene: 6. The germline CDR1 and CDR2 sequences are SEHNR and FQNEAQ (reference sequence). The DNA of the CDR3 is TGTGCCAGCAGTCCCGGACAGGCGAATTCACCCCTCCACTTT. Protein: CASSPGQANSPLHF.

The rearrangement uses TRBV10-3 and TRBJ2-3; D might be TRBD2 (7 bases). Trimming removed 2 bases from V and 5 bases from J, with 11 bases in between. The CDR3 contains 14 residues. Germline lookup yields CDR1 ENHRY and CDR2 SYGVKD. The CDR3 loop is CAISERGARDTQYF. The DNA for the CDR3 is TGTGCCATCAGTGAGCGGGGGGCGAGAGATACGCAGTATTTT.

The chain combines TRBV18 with TRBJ1-1, with 7 bases matching TRBD1. Germline V gene sequence: CDR1 KGHSH, CDR2 LQKENI. After removal of 5 bases from V and 4 bases from J, the junction contained 4 bases not matched to a gene. This CDR3 has 13 residues. CDR3: CASSDRESTEAFF. Written as DNA, the CDR3 is TGTGCCAGCTCAGACAGGGAGAGCACTGAAGCTTTCTTT.

The V call is TRBV29-1, the J call TRBJ2-3, with D uncertain. This CDR3 has 15 residues. The ends were cut back, 7 bases at V and 3 bases at J, with 20 bases in the middle. CDR1 SQVTM and CDR2 ANQGSEA come from the germline V gene. This chain's CDR3 is CSALLRISGTDTQYF. Written as DNA, the CDR3 is TGCAGCGCCCTCCTTCGGATTTCGGGTACAGATACGCAGTATTTT.

The chain employs TRBV4-1 and TRBJ2-5; D not resolved. Trimming removed 0 bases from V and 2 bases from J, with 10 bases in between. The germline gives CDR1 MGHRA, CDR2 YSYEKL. This CDR3 is 15 amino acids long. CDR3 loop: CASSQDMVRQETQYF. The CDR3 region has the DNA TGCGCCAGCAGCCAAGATATGGTTAGACAAGAGACCCAGTACTTC.

V is TRBV2 and J is TRBJ2-3; unclear D gene. The length of the CDR3 is 16 residues. The germline gives CDR1 SNHLY, CDR2 FYNNEI. Trimming took off 4 bases at V and 3 bases at J, with 17 bases between the two ends. CDR3 DNA sequence: TGTGCCAGCAGTGTGCCGCAGACATATGGGACAGATACGCAGTATTTT. The encoded protein is CASSVPQTYGTDTQYF.

The chain employs TRBV5-1 and TRBJ1-2; D is unresolved. The CDR3 sequence is 16 residues long. V lost 0 bases to trimming and J lost 8 bases, with 20 bases between them. The germline V gene has CDR1 SGHRS and CDR2 YFSETQ. CDR3 sequence: CASSLAKTAERRGYTF. CDR3 nucleotides: TGCGCCAGCAGCTTGGCCAAAACTGCTGAGAGAAGAGGCTACACCTTC.

This clone was observed a few times. This rearrangement joins TRBV2 to TRBJ2-7; unclear D gene. From germline, CDR1 is SNHLY and CDR2 FYNNEI. This CDR3 comprises 12 residues. V was trimmed by 7 bases and J by 0 bases, leaving 7 bases between them. CDR3 sequence reads: CASNRISYEQYF. Here the CDR3 DNA reads TGTGCCAGCAACCGGATCTCCTACGAGCAGTACTTC.

The J gene is TRBJ1-4, the V gene TRBV6-5; D is unresolved. V was clipped by 2 bases and J by 7 bases, with 14 bases between them. The V gene's germline CDR1 is MNHEY and CDR2 SVGAGI. This CDR3 region has 15 residues. CDR3 nucleotide sequence: TGTGCCAGCAGTTACGGGAGGGTTCGGACTGAAAAACTGTTTTTT. Amino acids: CASSYGRVRTEKLFF.